Listed below are T cell receptor beta chains from one sample, sequenced in a study of blood T cell repertoires in COVID-19. Here immunoSEQ multiplex PCR was the method, and the copy in TCRdb shows in-frame clones only, minus some. Altogether about 90,000 clones are present, around 72% being singletons, with the ten largest covering approximately 15%. The material sequenced was peripheral blood. These receptors were collected from a woman of 80 years or more with acute or convalescent COVID-19. Each CDR3 is given with its conserved first and last residue. A D gene is named only where the DNA matches it firmly. Part of the rows lack a size; the others show once, few, many or a class for expanded clones.

clone_size: -
j_call: TRBJ2-5
d_call: -
v_call: TRBV2
cdr3_aa: CASSGWYGTQETQYF
cdr3_nt: TGTGCCAGCAGCGGTTGGTACGGGACACAAGAGACCCAGTACTTC

clone_size: -
j_call: TRBJ1-6
d_call: -
v_call: TRBV7-9
cdr3_aa: CASSLGSGGAGSPLHF
cdr3_nt: TGTGCCAGCAGCTTAGGAAGCGGGGGCGCAGGTTCACCCCTCCACTTT

clone_size: -
j_call: TRBJ1-3
d_call: -
v_call: TRBV11-2
cdr3_aa: CASSSQDYSGNTIYF
cdr3_nt: TGTGCCAGCAGCTCACAGGATTACTCTGGAAACACCATATATTTT

clone_size: -
j_call: TRBJ2-1
d_call: TRBD2
v_call: TRBV7-9
cdr3_aa: CASRYPGLAGDNEQFF
cdr3_nt: TGTGCCAGCAGGTACCCGGGACTAGCGGGGGATAATGAGCAGTTCTTC

clone_size: once
j_call: TRBJ2-3
d_call: -
v_call: TRBV5-6
cdr3_aa: CASSLLGTAGGTDTQYF
cdr3_nt: TGTGCCAGCAGCTTGCTAGGGACAGCGGGGGGCACAGATACGCAGTATTTT

clone_size: -
j_call: TRBJ2-7
d_call: -
v_call: TRBV7-2
cdr3_aa: CASSPSTTLEQYF
cdr3_nt: TGTGCCAGCAGCCCGTCTACTACCCTCGAGCAGTACTTC

clone_size: few
j_call: TRBJ1-4
d_call: -
v_call: TRBV6-2/TRBV6-3
cdr3_aa: CASSDTGKGEKLFF
cdr3_nt: TGTGCCAGCAGTGACACGGGAAAAGGCGAAAAACTGTTTTTT

clone_size: -
j_call: TRBJ2-3
d_call: -
v_call: TRBV9
cdr3_aa: CASRDLTSTDTQYF
cdr3_nt: TGTGCCAGCCGGGACTTAACTAGCACAGATACGCAGTATTTT

clone_size: -
j_call: TRBJ1-1
d_call: -
v_call: TRBV7-2
cdr3_aa: CASSLDRMNTEAFF
cdr3_nt: TGTGCCAGCAGCTTAGACAGGATGAACACTGAAGCTTTCTTT

clone_size: -
j_call: TRBJ1-2
d_call: TRBD1
v_call: TRBV4-3
cdr3_aa: CASSQGPGTANYGYTF
cdr3_nt: TGCGCCAGCAGCCAGGGCCCCGGGACAGCTAACTATGGCTACACCTTC

clone_size: -
j_call: TRBJ1-6
d_call: -
v_call: TRBV12-5
cdr3_aa: CASGLTASPLHF
cdr3_nt: TGTGCTAGTGGTCTAACCGCTTCACCCCTCCACTTT

clone_size: -
j_call: TRBJ2-7
d_call: TRBD2
v_call: TRBV5-1
cdr3_aa: CASSLEAGDRYEQYF
cdr3_nt: TGCGCCAGCAGCTTGGAAGCGGGGGATCGCTACGAGCAGTACTTC

clone_size: -
j_call: TRBJ1-6
d_call: TRBD1
v_call: TRBV19
cdr3_aa: CASTVGTGAYNSPLHF
cdr3_nt: TGTGCCAGCACGGTGGGGACAGGTGCCTATAATTCACCCCTCCACTTT

clone_size: few
j_call: TRBJ1-2
d_call: -
v_call: TRBV6-5
cdr3_aa: CASRVGRDYGYTF
cdr3_nt: TGTGCCTCTCGGGTAGGGCGGGACTATGGCTACACCTTC

clone_size: -
j_call: TRBJ2-5
d_call: TRBD1
v_call: TRBV4-1
cdr3_aa: CASSQGDRGQETQYF
cdr3_nt: TGCGCCAGCAGCCAGGGAGACAGGGGTCAAGAGACCCAGTACTTC

clone_size: -
j_call: TRBJ1-1
d_call: -
v_call: TRBV11-2
cdr3_aa: CASSFGANTEAFF
cdr3_nt: TGTGCCAGCAGCTTTGGAGCCAACACTGAAGCTTTCTTT

clone_size: -
j_call: TRBJ1-4
d_call: -
v_call: TRBV7-2
cdr3_aa: CASSDGRQRLREKLFF
cdr3_nt: TGTGCCAGCAGCGACGGACGACAGCGCCTCCGAGAAAAACTGTTTTTT

clone_size: -
j_call: TRBJ2-3
d_call: TRBD1
v_call: TRBV7-2
cdr3_aa: CASSSLQTGGADTQYF
cdr3_nt: TGTGCCAGCAGCTCGCTCCAGACAGGGGGAGCAGATACGCAGTATTTT

clone_size: -
j_call: TRBJ1-1
d_call: -
v_call: TRBV30
cdr3_aa: CAWSVLLNTEAFF
cdr3_nt: TGTGCCTGGAGTGTACTTCTGAACACTGAAGCTTTCTTT

clone_size: -
j_call: TRBJ1-1
d_call: -
v_call: TRBV9
cdr3_aa: CASSVVGSGAFF
cdr3_nt: TGTGCCAGCAGCGTAGTCGGTTCCGGGGCTTTCTTT

clone_size: -
j_call: TRBJ1-6
d_call: TRBD1
v_call: TRBV6-5
cdr3_aa: CASESSGQGGSPLHF
cdr3_nt: TGTGCCAGCGAGAGTTCCGGACAGGGGGGTTCACCCCTCCACTTT

clone_size: -
j_call: TRBJ1-4
d_call: -
v_call: TRBV30
cdr3_aa: CAWSRDSFFPATNEKLFF
cdr3_nt: TGTGCCTGGAGTCGAGACAGTTTTTTCCCTGCAACTAATGAAAAACTGTTTTTT

clone_size: -
j_call: TRBJ1-1
d_call: -
v_call: TRBV7-9
cdr3_aa: CASSLQGLMNTEAFF
cdr3_nt: TGTGCCAGCAGCTTACAGGGGCTAATGAACACTGAAGCTTTCTTT